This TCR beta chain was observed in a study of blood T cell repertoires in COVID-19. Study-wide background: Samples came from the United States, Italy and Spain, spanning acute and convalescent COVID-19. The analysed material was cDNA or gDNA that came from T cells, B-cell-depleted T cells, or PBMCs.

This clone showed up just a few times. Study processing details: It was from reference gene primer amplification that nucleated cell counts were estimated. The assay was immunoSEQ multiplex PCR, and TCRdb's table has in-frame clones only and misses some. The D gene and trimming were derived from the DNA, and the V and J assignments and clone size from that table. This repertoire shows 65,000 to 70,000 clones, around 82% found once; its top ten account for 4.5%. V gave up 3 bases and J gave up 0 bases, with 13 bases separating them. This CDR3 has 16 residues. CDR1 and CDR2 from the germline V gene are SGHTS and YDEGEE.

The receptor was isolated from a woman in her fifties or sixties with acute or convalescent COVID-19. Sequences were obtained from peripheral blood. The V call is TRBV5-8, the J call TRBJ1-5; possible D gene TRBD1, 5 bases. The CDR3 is CASSSTEGDSNQPQHF. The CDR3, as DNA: TGTGCCAGCAGCTCCACTGAAGGGGATAGCAATCAGCCCCAGCATTTT. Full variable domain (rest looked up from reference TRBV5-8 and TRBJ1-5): EAGVTQSPTHLIKTRGQQATLRCSPISGHTSVYWYQQALGLGLQFLLWYDEGEERNRGNFPPRFSGRQFPNYSSELNVNALELEDSALYLCASSSTEGDSNQPQHFGDGTRLSIL.